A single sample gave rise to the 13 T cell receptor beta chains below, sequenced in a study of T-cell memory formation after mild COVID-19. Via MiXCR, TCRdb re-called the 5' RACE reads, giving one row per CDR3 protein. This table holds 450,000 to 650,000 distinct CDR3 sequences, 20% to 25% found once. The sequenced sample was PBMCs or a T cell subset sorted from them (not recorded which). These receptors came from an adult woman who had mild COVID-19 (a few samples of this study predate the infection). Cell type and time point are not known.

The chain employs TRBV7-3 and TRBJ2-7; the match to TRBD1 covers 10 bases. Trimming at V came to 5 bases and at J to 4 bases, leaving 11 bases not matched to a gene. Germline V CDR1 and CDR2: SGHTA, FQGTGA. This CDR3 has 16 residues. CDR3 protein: CASSPQIPGQGYEQYF. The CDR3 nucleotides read TGTGCCAGCAGCCCGCAGATCCCGGGACAGGGGTACGAGCAGTACTTC.

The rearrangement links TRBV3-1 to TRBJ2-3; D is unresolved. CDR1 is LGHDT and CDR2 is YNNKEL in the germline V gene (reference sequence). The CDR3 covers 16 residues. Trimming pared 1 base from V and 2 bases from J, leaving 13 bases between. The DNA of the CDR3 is TGTGCCAGCAGCCAAGTTTCCGGACGGATCACAGATACGCAGTATTTT. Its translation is CASSQVSGRITDTQYF.

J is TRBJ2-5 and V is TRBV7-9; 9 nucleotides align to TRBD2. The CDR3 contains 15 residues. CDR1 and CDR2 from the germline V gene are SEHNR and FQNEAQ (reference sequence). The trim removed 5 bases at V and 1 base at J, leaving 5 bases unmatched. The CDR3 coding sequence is TGTGCCAGCAGCAACCGACTAGCGGCCCAAGAGACCCAGTACTTC. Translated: CASSNRLAAQETQYF.

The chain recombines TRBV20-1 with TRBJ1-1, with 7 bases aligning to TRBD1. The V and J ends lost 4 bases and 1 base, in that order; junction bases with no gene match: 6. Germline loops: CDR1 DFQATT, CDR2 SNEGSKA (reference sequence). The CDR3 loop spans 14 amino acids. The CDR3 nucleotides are TGCAGTGCTAAATCAGGGGGACCGAACACTGAAGCTTTCTTT. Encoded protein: CSAKSGGPNTEAFF.

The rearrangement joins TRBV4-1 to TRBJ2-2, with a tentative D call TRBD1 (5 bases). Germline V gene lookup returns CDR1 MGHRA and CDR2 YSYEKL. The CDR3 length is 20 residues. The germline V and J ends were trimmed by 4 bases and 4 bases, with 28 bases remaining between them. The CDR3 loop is CASSPTASKIQGRGTGELFF. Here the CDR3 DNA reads TGCGCCAGCAGCCCAACTGCGAGCAAAATCCAGGGTCGTGGCACCGGGGAGCTGTTTTTT.

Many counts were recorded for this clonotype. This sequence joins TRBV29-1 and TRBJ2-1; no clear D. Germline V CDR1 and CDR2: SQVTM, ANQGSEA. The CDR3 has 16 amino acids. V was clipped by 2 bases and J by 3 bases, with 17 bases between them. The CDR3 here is CSVEPPGSRLYNEQFF. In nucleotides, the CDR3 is TGCAGCGTTGAACCCCCTGGTAGCAGGCTCTACAATGAGCAGTTCTTC.

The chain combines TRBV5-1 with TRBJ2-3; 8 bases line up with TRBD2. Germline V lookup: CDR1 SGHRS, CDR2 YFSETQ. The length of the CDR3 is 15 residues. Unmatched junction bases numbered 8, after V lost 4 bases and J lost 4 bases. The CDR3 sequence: CASSPGTSSSDTQYF. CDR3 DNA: TGCGCCAGCAGCCCTGGGACTAGTTCCTCAGATACGCAGTATTTT.

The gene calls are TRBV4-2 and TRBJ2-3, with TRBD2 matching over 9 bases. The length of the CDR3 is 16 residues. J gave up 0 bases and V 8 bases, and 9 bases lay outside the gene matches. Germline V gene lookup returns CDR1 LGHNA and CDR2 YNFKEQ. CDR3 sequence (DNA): TGTGCCAGCCGGGCTAGCGGGATTACTAGCACAGATACGCAGTATTTT. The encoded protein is CASRASGITSTDTQYF.

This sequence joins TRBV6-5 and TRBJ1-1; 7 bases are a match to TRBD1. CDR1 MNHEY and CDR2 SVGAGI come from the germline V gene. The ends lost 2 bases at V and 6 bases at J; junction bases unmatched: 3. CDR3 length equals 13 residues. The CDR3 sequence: CASSYHRGPEAFF. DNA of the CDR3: TGTGCCAGCAGTTACCACAGGGGCCCTGAAGCTTTCTTT.

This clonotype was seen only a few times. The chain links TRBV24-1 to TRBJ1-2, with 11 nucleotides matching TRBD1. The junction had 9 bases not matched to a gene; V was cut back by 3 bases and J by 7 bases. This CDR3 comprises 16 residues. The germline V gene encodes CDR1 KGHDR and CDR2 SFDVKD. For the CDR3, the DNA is TGTGCCACCAGTGATCCCGGACAGGGGGCGAGGAGTGGCTACACCTTC. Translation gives CATSDPGQGARSGYTF.

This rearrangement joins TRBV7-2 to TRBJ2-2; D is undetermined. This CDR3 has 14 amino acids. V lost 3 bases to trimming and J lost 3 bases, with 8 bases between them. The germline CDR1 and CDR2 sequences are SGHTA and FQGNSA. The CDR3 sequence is CASSFIDHTGELFF. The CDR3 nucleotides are TGTGCCAGCAGCTTTATCGACCACACCGGGGAGCTGTTTTTT. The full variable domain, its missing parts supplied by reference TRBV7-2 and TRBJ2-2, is GAGVSQSPSNKVTEKGKDVELRCDPISGHTALYWYRQSLGQGLEFLIYFQGNSAPDKSGLPSDRFSAERTGGSVSTLTIQRTQQEDSAVYLCASSFIDHTGELFFGEGSRLTVL.

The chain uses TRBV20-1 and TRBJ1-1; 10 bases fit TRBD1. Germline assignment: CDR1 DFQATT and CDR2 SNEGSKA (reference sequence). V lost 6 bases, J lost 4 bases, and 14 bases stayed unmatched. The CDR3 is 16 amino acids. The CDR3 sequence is CSARSIRQGASTEAFF. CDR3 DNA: TGCAGTGCCCGATCGATTCGACAGGGGGCGAGCACTGAAGCTTTCTTT.

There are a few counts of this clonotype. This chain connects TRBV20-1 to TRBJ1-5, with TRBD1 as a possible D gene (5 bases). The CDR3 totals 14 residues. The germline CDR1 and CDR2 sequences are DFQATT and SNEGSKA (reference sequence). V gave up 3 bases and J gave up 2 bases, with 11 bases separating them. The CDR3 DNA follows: TGCAGTGCTAGTCAGGGTCTCGGCAATCAGCCCCAGCATTTT. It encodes CSASQGLGNQPQHF.